This T cell receptor (beta chain) was recovered during a study of blood T cell repertoires in COVID-19. On the study more broadly: COVID-19 samples from acute and convalescent phases originated in the United States, Italy and Spain. Sources were T cells, B-cell-depleted T cells, or PBMCs; the material itself was cDNA or gDNA.

In the study's own analysis: Estimates of nucleated cell counts were drawn from the amplification of reference gene primers. Libraries were prepared by immunoSEQ multiplex PCR; TCRdb keeps only in-frame clonotypes and omits some of them. That table supplies the V and J calls and clone size; D and trimming were determined from the DNA. The table lists 150,000 to 200,000 clones, about 88% of them singletons. Germline-derived CDR1 and CDR2 are MNHEY and SMNVEV (reference sequence). There are 16 residues in the CDR3. V shed 2 bases and J shed 1 base, with 12 bases lying between them. This TCR was sampled from an elderly woman in a cohort sampled during active or convalescent COVID-19. V usage is TRBV27 and J usage is TRBJ1-5, with a tentative D call TRBD1 (6 bases). Sequencing used peripheral blood. The CDR3 reads CASSLQGSGSNQPQHF. DNA for the CDR3: TGTGCCAGCAGTTTACAGGGGTCAGGGAGCAATCAGCCCCAGCATTTT.